The subject of this entry is one T cell receptor (beta chain). The antigen it recognizes is unknown. No quality values exist for individual bases; no much larger clone is one base distant. TCR CDR3 regions were amplified from genomic DNA by multiplex PCR using the deep immunoSEQ assay. For each cell subset, the extracted genomic DNA was distributed evenly across all wells of several immunoSEQ 96-well plates, and each plate served as one replicate. For sorted subsets, 200 to 250 ng genomic DNA, equal to tens of thousands of T cell genomes, was loaded into each replicate PCR. Purified libraries were measured with a Qubit 3.0 fluorometer, size-checked on a Bioanalyzer 2100, and measured again with the KAPA Library Quantification kit. Every immunoSEQ 96-well plate was sequenced on a separate single-read 150-cycle Illumina NextSeq 550 flow cell. The study's processing was this. Because only junctional sequences without quality scores were contained in the immunoSEQ output, filtering matching that applied to full-length reads could not be performed. Sequences were annotated with PyIR, a Python wrapper for IgBLAST v1.9, using IMGT germline references to assign V/J genes and CDR3. Reads were filtered out if the reads had weak V/J assignments (E-value above 1e-6), no CDR3, stop codons, out-of-frame junctions, or ambiguous translated residues. V3J clonotypes were defined as sequences sharing an identical inferred V gene, J gene, and CDR3 amino acid sequence. To compute the percentage overlap between repertoires, the number of shared unique clonotypes was divided by the size of the smaller repertoire. RTK rarefaction, the Chao1 estimator, and Recon v2.1 estimates of unobserved clonotypes were used to assess repertoire richness. For all TCRbeta clonotypes obtained by the gDNA method from a few donors, generation probabilities were computed with OLGA. TCRdb re-hosts the immuneACCESS table, in-frame sequences only. Its copies lack some clones; in the studies checked, an unresolved V gene accounts for under half of them, and the cause for the rest is not known. D and trimming come from the DNA, and the V and J calls and clone size come from that table. The sample records fewer than 2.5 million clones, 93% of which are singletons. Of the sample, about 0.34% is held by the ten largest clones.

From a lookup of the germline V gene, CDR1 and CDR2 are SGHRS and YFSETQ. From the cysteine up to the phenylalanine, the CDR3 has a length of 15 residues. Solely the CDR3 DNA is kept, with 45 bases framed from the first base. Between the V and J ends, shortened by 2 bases and 3 bases respectively, the junction contains 12 bases. The data were taken from a study of shared clonotypes between healthy human individuals (dated by TCRdb to about 2020). About the study as a whole: The cohort comprised a couple of women and a few men aged 18 to 49 years. Blood TCR repertoires of about five healthy adults were deeply sequenced to estimate repertoire size and the extent of clonotype sharing between individuals. For each donor, three plates each were used for CD4 naive and CD4 memory, two plates were used for CD8 naive, and one plate was used for CD8 memory. To increase sequencing depth and limit assay-specific biases, TCR repertoire library preparation and sequencing were carried out by different laboratories using diverse techniques. Each donor's leukapheresis produced roughly between roughly 0.85 and 9.5 billion PBMCs. Study-wide conclusions, independent of this receptor: Pairwise subsampling led to the expectation that sequencing depth would affect the degree of clonotype sharing among donors. Naive subsets generally had larger estimated clonotype richness than memory subsets. Compared with non-shared clonotypes, the clonotypes found in all four sorted-subset donors had higher generation probabilities. Even with the large sequencing depth, rarefaction of the sorted-subset datasets indicated that sequencing was incomplete. When a few donors were compared, the shared fraction of clonotypes was around 4.6% for naive CD4, 3.5% to 4% for naive CD8, 2% to 2.5% for memory CD4, and 0.35% to 0.4% for memory CD8. Sampling was restricted to blood, and TCR repertoires in tissues likely differ from the TCR repertoires found in blood. The small number of donors limited the genetic and exposure-history diversity represented.

Healthy HIV-negative adults with no recently reported acute infections or vaccinations were included as donors. All donors were Caucasian adults living in Nashville, Tennessee, USA. CD4+ T cells were enriched by magnetic negative selection; naive cells were then positively selected on CD45RA, and the negative fraction formed the memory subset. After blood collection by leukapheresis, PBMCs were isolated using Ficoll-Histopaque density gradient centrifugation and then cryopreserved in the vapor phase of liquid nitrogen. Analytical flow cytometry was used to check the purity and quantity of every magnetically sorted T cell population. From each sorted fraction, genomic DNA was isolated and quantified by UV absorbance on a Nanodrop 2000c.

The sample was naive CD4+ T cells from PBMCs. The intended sense of this specimen's cell subset or site label: CD45RA+ positively selected. The sequence derives from a man between 18 and 35 years old in good health. Some clones in this sample may be carry-over from other donors' samples. The chain is encoded by TRBV5-1 joined to TRBJ1-5, with the D gene not confidently named. The CDR3 reads as follows: CASSLFLGVNQPQHF. The nucleotides are TGCGCCAGCAGCTTATTTCTTGGGGTCAATCAGCCCCAGCATTTT.